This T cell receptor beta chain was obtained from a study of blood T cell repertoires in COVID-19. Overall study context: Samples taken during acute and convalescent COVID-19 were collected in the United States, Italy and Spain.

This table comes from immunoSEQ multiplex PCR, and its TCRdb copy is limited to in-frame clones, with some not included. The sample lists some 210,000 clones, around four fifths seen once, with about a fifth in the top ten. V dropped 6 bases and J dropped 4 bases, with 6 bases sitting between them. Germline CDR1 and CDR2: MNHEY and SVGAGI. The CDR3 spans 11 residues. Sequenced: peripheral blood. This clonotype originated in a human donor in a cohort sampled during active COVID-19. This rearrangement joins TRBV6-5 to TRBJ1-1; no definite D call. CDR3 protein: CASRRRTEAFF. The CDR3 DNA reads TGTGCCAGCAGGAGGCGCACTGAAGCTTTCTTT.